This section outlines one TCR beta chain sequence together with its context. This CDR3 region has 13 residues. CDR1 and CDR2 from the germline V gene are ENHRY and SYGVKD. Trimming pared 4 bases from V and 5 bases from J, leaving 10 bases between. Produced via immunoSEQ multiplex PCR; TCRdb's table is partial and in-frame only. Found here are hundreds of thousands of clones, 80% to 90% of them singletons; the top ten hold approximately 8.3%. These data originate in a study of blood T cell repertoires in COVID-19. Material for sequencing was PBMCs or T cells enriched from blood (not recorded which). The sequence derives from a woman between 55 and 75 years old who had recovered from COVID-19. The gene calls are TRBV10-3 and TRBJ2-3, with D maybe TRBD1 (6 bases). CDR3 residues: CAISGLTGDTQYF. The DNA for the CDR3 is TGTGCCATCAGTGGGTTGACAGGAGATACGCAGTATTTT.